This is a list of T cell receptor beta chains from one sample in a study of T-cell reconstitution after alpha-beta-depleted transplantation in children. A single record per CDR3 protein comes from TCRdb applying MiXCR to the PCR reads. The table shows 95,000 to 150,000 distinct CDR3 sequences, with more than 20% occurring only once. The material was PBMCs, mostly from graft donor cells, obtained 180 days after TCRalphabeta/CD19-depleted stem cell transplant. These receptors came from a male patient aged 2 to 10 who had a stem cell transplant for chronic granulomatous disease, so the T cells may come from the graft donor. CDR3s include the opening cysteine and the closing phenylalanine or tryptophan. A D gene is named only where the DNA matches it firmly. Size tells how often a clone was seen (once, few, many) or the class of an expanded clone, and some rows leave it out.

D gene	clone size	J gene	V gene	CDR3 DNA	CDR3 protein
TRBD1	.	TRBJ2-2	TRBV20-1	TGCAGTGCTGAAATTGGACAGGGGTACACCGGGGAGCTGTTTTTT	CSAEIGQGYTGELFF
.	.	TRBJ2-3	TRBV6-6	TGTGCCAGCAGTTACGCAGTGGAAACGCAGTATTTT	CASSYAVETQYF
TRBD1	.	TRBJ2-5	TRBV6-5	TGTGCCAGCAGTTACGGGACAGGGGGTTCAGAGACCCAGTACTTC	CASSYGTGGSETQYF
.	few	TRBJ2-1	TRBV12-3/TRBV12-4	TGTGCCAGCAGCTACCCGGATAGCGCAGGACCCGAGCAGTTCTTC	CASSYPDSAGPEQFF
.	many	TRBJ1-5	TRBV18	TGTGCCAGCTCGACCCTTGAGGTTTATCAGCCCCAGCATTTT	CASSTLEVYQPQHF
.	few	TRBJ2-5	TRBV7-6	TGTGCCAGCGCCACCCGAGAAGAGACCCAGTACTTC	CASATREETQYF
.	.	TRBJ1-6	TRBV5-1	TGCGCCAGCAGCTTGACCTGGAGAGGCCATTCACCCCTCCACTTT	CASSLTWRGHSPLHF
.	few	TRBJ2-7	TRBV7-6	TGTGCCAGCAGCTTAGCCCAGGACGCCTCCTACGAGCAGTACTTC	CASSLAQDASYEQYF
.	.	TRBJ2-5	TRBV7-8	TGTGCCAGCAGCTTAGTTGGGGTTTGGGAGACCCAGTACTTC	CASSLVGVWETQYF
.	.	TRBJ1-1	TRBV6-2/TRBV6-3	TGTGCCAGCAGTTACAACAGGAACACTGAAGCTTTCTTT	CASSYNRNTEAFF
TRBD1	.	TRBJ1-2	TRBV12-3/TRBV12-4	TGTGCCAGCAGTCCACGGACAGGGGTGGGCTACACCTTC	CASSPRTGVGYTF
TRBD1	many	TRBJ1-1	TRBV20-1	TGCAGATTAGCCCCCGACAGGGAACAAAACACTGAAGCTTTCTTT	CRLAPDREQNTEAFF
.	.	TRBJ2-1	TRBV12-3/TRBV12-4	TGTGCCAGCAGTTTAGGGGGCAGTGCGGGGGAGCAGTTCTTC	CASSLGGSAGEQFF
.	.	TRBJ2-7	TRBV15	TGTGCCACCAGCAGAGGGGTTGGTAGCTCCTACGAGCAGTACTTC	CATSRGVGSSYEQYF
.	many	TRBJ1-6	TRBV7-6	TGTGCCAGCAGCAGGGACATGGATAATTCACCCCTCCACTTT	CASSRDMDNSPLHF